A selection of T cell receptor beta chains follows, all from one sample in a study of shared clonotypes between healthy human individuals. Method: immunoSEQ multiplex PCR; TCRdb's copy keeps in-frame clones and lacks some. The profile shows 950,000 to 1,300,000 clones, about 75% of them singletons. Source material: memory CD4+ T cells sorted from blood. The origin of the receptors is a man in his late teens or twenties in good health. CDR3s include the opening cysteine and the closing phenylalanine or tryptophan. Each record gives: clone size, J gene, CDR3 length, V gene, D gene, CDR3 DNA, CDR3 protein. D genes are given only for firm matches. Not all rows give a size; the values are once, few, many and, for expanded clones, a class.

clone_size: -; j_call: TRBJ2-5; cdr3_length: 15; v_call: TRBV5-1; d_call: -; cdr3_nt: TGCGCCAGCAGCTTGGGGGCGCGAGCCCAAGAGACCCAGTACTTC; cdr3_aa: CASSLGARAQETQYF
clone_size: once; j_call: TRBJ2-3; cdr3_length: 15; v_call: TRBV15; d_call: -; cdr3_nt: TGTGCCACCCGGCTTGAGGAAGCAAGCACAGATACGCAGTATTTT; cdr3_aa: CATRLEEASTDTQYF
clone_size: -; j_call: TRBJ2-4; cdr3_length: 20; v_call: TRBV4-1; d_call: -; cdr3_nt: TGCGCCAGCAGCCAATTGAGTGGAGACAGAAGATTCCTTACCAAAAACATTCAGTACTTC; cdr3_aa: CASSQLSGDRRFLTKNIQYF
clone_size: -; j_call: TRBJ2-1; cdr3_length: 17; v_call: TRBV5-1; d_call: TRBD2; cdr3_nt: TGCGCCAGCAGCTTAAGGACTAGCGGGGGGATTCAGAATGAGCAGTTCTTC; cdr3_aa: CASSLRTSGGIQNEQFF
clone_size: -; j_call: TRBJ1-1; cdr3_length: 14; v_call: TRBV19; d_call: -; cdr3_nt: TGTGCCAGTAGTATCCGTTTAAGTGACACTGAAGCTTTCTTT; cdr3_aa: CASSIRLSDTEAFF
clone_size: once; j_call: TRBJ2-1; cdr3_length: 14; v_call: TRBV11-3; d_call: -; cdr3_nt: TGTGCCAGCAGCTTAACGTTCTCCTACAATGAGCAGTTCTTC; cdr3_aa: CASSLTFSYNEQFF
clone_size: -; j_call: TRBJ2-1; cdr3_length: 16; v_call: TRBV7-2; d_call: -; cdr3_nt: TGTGCCAGCAGCTTAGAGTTCAGGGCGGCCTACAATGAGCAGTTCTTC; cdr3_aa: CASSLEFRAAYNEQFF
clone_size: -; j_call: TRBJ1-2; cdr3_length: 14; v_call: TRBV5-4; d_call: -; cdr3_nt: TGTGCCAGCAGCTTGGAGCAGGGGAACTATGGCTACACCTTC; cdr3_aa: CASSLEQGNYGYTF
clone_size: -; j_call: TRBJ2-7; cdr3_length: 15; v_call: TRBV27; d_call: -; cdr3_nt: TGTGCCAGCAGTTTAAAGTGGGGGCCCATGTACGAGCAGTACTTC; cdr3_aa: CASSLKWGPMYEQYF
clone_size: -; j_call: TRBJ1-2; cdr3_length: 13; v_call: TRBV7-2; d_call: -; cdr3_nt: TGTGCCAGCAGTGAGGACAGAATCTATGGCTACACCTTC; cdr3_aa: CASSEDRIYGYTF
clone_size: -; j_call: TRBJ1-3; cdr3_length: 15; v_call: TRBV5-3; d_call: -; cdr3_nt: TGTGCCAGAAGAGTAGGGCCCCTCTCTGGAAACACCATATATTTT; cdr3_aa: CARRVGPLSGNTIYF
clone_size: -; j_call: TRBJ2-5; cdr3_length: 16; v_call: TRBV5-6; d_call: TRBD1; cdr3_nt: TGTGCCAGCAGCTTGAGGTCGACAGGGGGCAGGGAGACCCAGTACTTC; cdr3_aa: CASSLRSTGGRETQYF
clone_size: -; j_call: TRBJ2-3; cdr3_length: 14; v_call: TRBV7-2; d_call: -; cdr3_nt: TGTGCCAGCAGCTCCTCGGGACTTACAGATACGCAGTATTTT; cdr3_aa: CASSSSGLTDTQYF
clone_size: medium-sized; j_call: TRBJ1-1; cdr3_length: 14; v_call: TRBV7-9; d_call: -; cdr3_nt: TGTGCCAGCAGCTTCGAAGGGGTGGGGACTGAAGCTTTCTTT; cdr3_aa: CASSFEGVGTEAFF
clone_size: -; j_call: TRBJ1-4; cdr3_length: 14; v_call: TRBV18; d_call: -; cdr3_nt: TGTGCCAGCTCACCACCCGGGGAACGTGAAAAACTGTTTTTT; cdr3_aa: CASSPPGEREKLFF
clone_size: once; j_call: TRBJ1-1; cdr3_length: 12; v_call: TRBV29-1; d_call: TRBD1; cdr3_nt: TGCAGCGTCCGGACAGGGGGCACTGAAGCTTTCTTT; cdr3_aa: CSVRTGGTEAFF
clone_size: -; j_call: TRBJ1-2; cdr3_length: 12; v_call: TRBV6-5; d_call: -; cdr3_nt: TGTGCCAGCAGTCGGGACCGATATGGCTACACCTTC; cdr3_aa: CASSRDRYGYTF
clone_size: -; j_call: TRBJ2-2; cdr3_length: 15; v_call: TRBV18; d_call: TRBD1; cdr3_nt: TGTGCCAGCTCAACGGACAGGGTGAACACCGGGGAGCTGTTTTTT; cdr3_aa: CASSTDRVNTGELFF
clone_size: -; j_call: TRBJ2-2; cdr3_length: 16; v_call: TRBV5-4; d_call: TRBD1; cdr3_nt: TGTGCCAGCAGCTTGAGGACAGGTGGTGGACCCGGGGAGCTGTTTTTT; cdr3_aa: CASSLRTGGGPGELFF
clone_size: few; j_call: TRBJ2-3; cdr3_length: 15; v_call: TRBV9; d_call: TRBD2; cdr3_nt: TGTGCCAGCAGTTCACTAGCGGGGGACGGTGATACGCAGTATTTT; cdr3_aa: CASSSLAGDGDTQYF
clone_size: -; j_call: TRBJ1-5; cdr3_length: 18; v_call: TRBV28; d_call: -; cdr3_nt: TGTGCCAGCAGAGGAGGACAGCTCCCACAAGATAGCAATCAGCCCCAGCATTTT; cdr3_aa: CASRGGQLPQDSNQPQHF
clone_size: -; j_call: TRBJ1-2; cdr3_length: 14; v_call: TRBV7-2; d_call: -; cdr3_nt: TGTGCCAGCAGCTTAGCGCGACAAGGGTATGGCTACACCTTC; cdr3_aa: CASSLARQGYGYTF
clone_size: -; j_call: TRBJ1-2; cdr3_length: 12; v_call: TRBV5-6; d_call: -; cdr3_nt: TGTGCCAGCAGCCAGGACAGCTATGGCTACACCTTC; cdr3_aa: CASSQDSYGYTF
clone_size: -; j_call: TRBJ2-2; cdr3_length: 16; v_call: TRBV15; d_call: TRBD1; cdr3_nt: TGTGCCACCAGCAGGCCCCGGGACAGGGCAATCAGGGAGCTGTTTTTT; cdr3_aa: CATSRPRDRAIRELFF
clone_size: -; j_call: TRBJ2-3; cdr3_length: 16; v_call: TRBV5-1; d_call: -; cdr3_nt: TGCGCCAGCCAGTGGCAAGGACGGGCCAGCACAGATACGCAGTATTTT; cdr3_aa: CASQWQGRASTDTQYF
clone_size: -; j_call: TRBJ2-2; cdr3_length: 11; v_call: TRBV5-1; d_call: -; cdr3_nt: TGCGCCAGCAGAGGCACCGGGGAGCTGTTTTTT; cdr3_aa: CASRGTGELFF
clone_size: -; j_call: TRBJ1-2; cdr3_length: 13; v_call: TRBV5-1; d_call: -; cdr3_nt: TGCGCCAGCAGCTTGGTAGTCGGAAGTGGCTACACCTTC; cdr3_aa: CASSLVVGSGYTF
clone_size: -; j_call: TRBJ2-3; cdr3_length: 16; v_call: TRBV5-1; d_call: TRBD2; cdr3_nt: TGCGCCAGCAGCTCGGGGACTAGCTCCTTCACAGATACGCAGTATTTT; cdr3_aa: CASSSGTSSFTDTQYF